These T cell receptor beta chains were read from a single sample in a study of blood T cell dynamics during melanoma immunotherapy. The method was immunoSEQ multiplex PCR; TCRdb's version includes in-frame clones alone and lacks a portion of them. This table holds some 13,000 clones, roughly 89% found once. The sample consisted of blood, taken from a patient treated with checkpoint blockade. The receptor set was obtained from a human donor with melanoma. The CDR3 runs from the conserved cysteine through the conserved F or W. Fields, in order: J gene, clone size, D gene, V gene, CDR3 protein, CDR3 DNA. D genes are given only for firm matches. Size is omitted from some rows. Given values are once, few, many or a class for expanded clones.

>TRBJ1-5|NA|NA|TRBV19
CASSAQTQGRQPRHF
TGTGCCAGTAGTGCTCAGACTCAGGGGCGTCAGCCCCGGCATTTT
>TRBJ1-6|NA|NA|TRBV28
CASKVSSYNSPLHF
TGTGCCAGCAAGGTTAGCTCCTATAATTCACCCCTCCACTTT
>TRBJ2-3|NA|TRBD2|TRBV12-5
CASAPEAGVMDTQYF
TGTGCTAGTGCTCCGGAAGCGGGAGTTATGGATACGCAGTATTTT
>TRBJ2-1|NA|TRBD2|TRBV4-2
CASSQVVGAGGPYNEQFF
TGTGCCAGCAGCCAAGTGGTAGGAGCGGGAGGCCCCTACAATGAGCAGTTCTTC
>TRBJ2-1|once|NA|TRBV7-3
CASSKTRLDEQFF
TGTGCCAGCAGCAAGACTAGGCTAGATGAGCAGTTCTTC
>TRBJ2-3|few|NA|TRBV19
CASRVLSTDTQYF
TGTGCCAGTAGGGTACTTAGCACAGATACGCAGTATTTT
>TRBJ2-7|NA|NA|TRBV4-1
CASSQDLGRSYEQYF
TGCGCCAGCAGCCAAGATCTCGGACGGTCCTACGAGCAGTACTTC
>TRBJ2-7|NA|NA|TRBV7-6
CASSLRQSAEQYF
TGTGCCAGCAGCTTAAGACAGTCCGCCGAGCAGTACTTC
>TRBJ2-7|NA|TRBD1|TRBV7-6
CASSSGTGGLSYEQYF
TGTGCCAGCAGCTCCGGGACAGGGGGCCTCTCCTACGAGCAGTACTTC
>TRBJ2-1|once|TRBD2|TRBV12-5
CASGDRTSGRAVSYNEQFF
TGTGCTAGTGGGGACCGGACTAGCGGGAGGGCCGTTTCCTACAATGAGCAGTTCTTC
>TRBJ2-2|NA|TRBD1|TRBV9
CASSPKDRGSGELFF
TGTGCCAGCAGCCCTAAGGACAGGGGGTCCGGGGAGCTGTTTTTT
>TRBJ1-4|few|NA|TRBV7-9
CASSLDGATNEKLFF
TGTGCCAGCAGCTTAGACGGCGCAACTAATGAAAAACTGTTTTTT
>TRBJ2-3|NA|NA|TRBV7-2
CASSVGAFPNTDTQYF
TGTGCCAGCAGTGTTGGGGCCTTCCCGAATACAGATACGCAGTATTTT
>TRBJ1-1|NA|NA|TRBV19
CASSMGSWQGFTEAFF
TGTGCCAGTAGTATGGGTTCGTGGCAGGGGTTCACTGAAGCTTTCTTT
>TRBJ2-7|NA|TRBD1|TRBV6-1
CASSEQTGTGSYEQYF
TGTGCCAGCAGTGAGCAGACCGGGACAGGGTCCTACGAGCAGTACTTC
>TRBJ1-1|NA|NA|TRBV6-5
CASSRTGNTEAFF
TGTGCCAGCAGCCGAACAGGGAACACTGAAGCTTTCTTT
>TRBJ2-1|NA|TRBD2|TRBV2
CASRATSGNYNEQFF
TGTGCCAGCAGAGCAACTAGCGGGAACTACAATGAGCAGTTCTTC